This T cell receptor beta chain originates from a study of T cell repertoires in cytomegalovirus infection. Overall study results and limits: Pooled public TCR beta family frequency picked out CMV carriers with the relevant HLA. Dominating the ex vivo response were TCR beta clonotypes that were CMV-specific and HLA-C-restricted.

MiXCR, applied by TCRdb to the reads, yields one record per CDR3 protein. The table includes 550,000 to 850,000 distinct CDR3 sequences, roughly 30% detected once. This CDR3 is 15 amino acids long. J was trimmed by 1 base and V by 7 bases; bases with no gene match: 8. Remarks on this clonotype: The antigen is not known.

The chain employs TRBV12-3 or TRBV12-4 and TRBJ2-3, with 7 bases matching TRBD1. Sequencing was performed on cultured PBMCs, taken from culture after CMV antigen stimulation. The source of this sequence is a human donor in good health (CMV status not recorded). Some clones in this sample may be carry-over from other donors' samples. CDR3 in DNA: TGTGCCAGCAACGAGGGACAGATACGCACAGATACGCAGTATTTT. Translated, it gives CASNEGQIRTDTQYF.